The 3 T cell receptor beta chains below were found in one sample sequenced in a study of blood T cell repertoires in COVID-19 (dated by TCRdb to 2020 to 2021). The library was produced with the immunoSEQ multiplex PCR assay. TCRdb took over this immuneACCESS table, retaining in-frame rearrangements with V and J assigned. Such tables are incomplete; in checked studies, under half of the missing clones stem from an unresolved V gene, and the remainder is unexplained. Here the sample has a few hundred thousand clones; about nine tenths occur a single time. The top ten clones comprise under 2.5% of the sample. The sequencing sample was made of PBMCs or T cells enriched from blood (not recorded which). The source of these receptors is a woman aged 40 to 49 with acute COVID-19.

This chain uses TRBV23-1 with TRBJ1-1, with 9 positions matching TRBD1. TRBV23-1 is designated an ORF whose function remains uncertain. Trimming cost V 0 bases and J 6 bases; bases outside gene matches: 17. This CDR3 comprises 19 residues. For the CDR3, the DNA is TGCGCCAGCAGTCAATCCGCCGGGACAGGGAGATGCACGGCCTCTGAAGCTTTCTTT. It translates to CASSQSAGTGRCTASEAFF.

V gene TRBV7-6 combines with J gene TRBJ2-1; the match to TRBD2 covers 9 bases. The trim removed 4 bases at V and 5 bases at J, leaving 6 bases unmatched. The CDR3 loop spans 15 amino acids. Germline loops: CDR1 SGHVS, CDR2 FNYEAQ. DNA of the CDR3: TGTGCCAGCAGCTCCGCGGGAGGGCGGAACAATGAGCAGTTCTTC. This translates into CASSSAGGRNNEQFF.

This chain connects TRBV10-3 to TRBJ1-2; D may be TRBD1 (5 bases). V lost 3 bases, J lost 6 bases, and 20 bases lay in between. Germline CDR1 is ENHRY and CDR2 is SYGVKD. CDR3 length equals 16 residues. The CDR3 DNA reads TGTGCCATCAGTGATTCTGGGGAAGGGGTTAGAAATGGCTACACCTTC. This translates into CAISDSGEGVRNGYTF.